This is a list of T cell receptor beta chains from one sample in a study of spatial heterogeneity in lung cancer. From the 5' RACE reads, TCRdb called clonotypes with MiXCR, one entry per CDR3 protein. The sample shows approximately 23,000 distinct CDR3 sequences, more than 4.5% of them seen only once. The starting material was lung tumor tissue, obtained at surgery. All receptors derive from a male donor with early-stage non-small cell lung cancer. Each CDR3 is given with its conserved first and last residue. Fields, in order: clone size, D gene, J gene, V gene, CDR3 protein, CDR3 DNA. The D gene is left open where the match is weak. For some rows the clone size is stated as once, few or many, or as a class when expanded; others skip it.

many,.,TRBJ2-7,TRBV20-1,CSARGLATYEQYF,TGCAGTGCTAGGGGCCTAGCAACCTACGAGCAGTACTTC
many,TRBD2,TRBJ2-5,TRBV6-2/TRBV6-3,CASRHTSAYGRIRQETQYF,TGTGCCAGCAGACATACTAGCGCCTACGGTCGAATACGCCAAGAGACCCAGTACTTC
many,.,TRBJ1-5,TRBV7-2,CASSAWQGQPQHF,TGTGCCAGCAGCGCTTGGCAGGGACAGCCCCAGCATTTT
many,.,TRBJ2-7,TRBV5-1,CASSWGPTDYEQYF,TGCGCCAGCAGCTGGGGGCCGACAGACTACGAGCAGTACTTC
many,.,TRBJ2-7,TRBV10-3,CAISEFRDLPLDEQYF,TGTGCCATCAGTGAGTTCCGGGACCTACCCCTCGACGAGCAGTACTTC
.,.,TRBJ2-1,TRBV14,CASSQAMVVRGNEQFF,TGTGCCAGCAGCCAAGCGATGGTTGTTCGCGGCAATGAGCAGTTCTTC
few,TRBD1,TRBJ2-5,TRBV18,CASSVQGEETQYF,TGTGCCAGCTCAGTACAGGGGGAAGAGACCCAGTACTTC
many,.,TRBJ2-3,TRBV29-1,CSVGGSAQYF,TGCAGCGTTGGAGGGAGCGCGCAGTATTTT
many,TRBD2,TRBJ2-4,TRBV20-1,CSTRGGARHIQYF,TGCAGTACCCGGGGGGGGGCGCGTCACATTCAGTACTTC
.,.,TRBJ1-1,TRBV7-9,CASSPGTSIIMNTEAFF,TGTGCCAGCAGCCCCGGAACAAGTATAATCATGAACACTGAAGCTTTCTTT
many,.,TRBJ2-5,TRBV7-2,CASSFSWQKETQYF,TGTGCCAGCAGCTTTTCTTGGCAGAAGGAGACCCAGTACTTC
.,.,TRBJ2-2,TRBV28,CASTVRETGELFF,TGTGCCAGCACGGTCAGGGAAACCGGGGAGCTGTTTTTT
many,.,TRBJ1-6,TRBV7-8,CASSLRQGNSPLHF,TGTGCCAGCAGCTTAAGGCAGGGGAATTCACCCCTCCACTTT
many,.,TRBJ2-7,TRBV10-3,CAISGGAAYEQYF,TGTGCCATCAGTGGGGGGGCGGCCTACGAGCAGTACTTC
few,.,TRBJ1-3,TRBV6-6,CASRTGLRGNTIYF,TGTGCCAGCAGGACGGGTCTGAGGGGAAACACCATATATTTT
few,TRBD2,TRBJ2-5,TRBV6-2/TRBV6-3,CASKPVGLAGETQYF,TGTGCCAGCAAGCCCGTGGGACTAGCGGGAGAGACCCAGTACTTC
many,TRBD1,TRBJ1-1,TRBV5-1,CASSFQGADAWNTEAFF,TGCGCCAGCAGCTTTCAGGGGGCAGATGCATGGAACACTGAAGCTTTCTTT
many,.,TRBJ2-7,TRBV28,CASNTPLSGSSYF,TGTGCCAGCAACACTCCACTATCCGGCTCTTCGTACTTC
.,.,TRBJ2-3,TRBV18,CASSQRTVPFTDTQYF,TGTGCCAGCTCACAGCGGACCGTTCCATTTACAGATACGCAGTATTTT
many,TRBD1,TRBJ2-2,TRBV15,CATSSPYGTGLNTGELFF,TGTGCCACCAGCAGTCCCTACGGGACAGGGCTAAACACCGGGGAGCTGTTTTTT
.,.,TRBJ1-1,TRBV7-8,CASRRTRLPRTEAFF,TGTGCCAGCAGGCGGACGAGGCTCCCGAGGACTGAAGCTTTCTTT
medium-sized,.,TRBJ2-7,TRBV3-1,CASSQYPESSGFEQYF,TGTGCCAGCAGCCAATACCCGGAGAGTTCTGGATTTGAGCAGTACTTC
.,.,TRBJ1-6,TRBV2,CASSVMGPNSPLHF,TGTGCCAGCAGTGTGATGGGGCCCAATTCACCCCTCCACTTT
many,.,TRBJ1-2,TRBV7-2,CASSQYRLDSGGYTF,TGTGCCAGCAGCCAATACAGGTTGGATTCCGGTGGCTACACCTTC
many,.,TRBJ1-1,TRBV29-1,CSVLFTGNTEAFF,TGCAGCGTTCTGTTTACAGGGAACACTGAAGCTTTCTTT
many,.,TRBJ1-4,TRBV28,CASLRGDRTNEKLFF,TGTGCCAGCCTTAGGGGTGACAGAACTAATGAAAAACTGTTTTTT
many,.,TRBJ2-1,TRBV12-3/TRBV12-4,CASRTLANEQFF,TGTGCCAGCAGGACCCTAGCCAATGAGCAGTTCTTC
many,.,TRBJ1-6,TRBV15,CATSRVQGTRDSPLHF,TGTGCCACCAGCAGAGTTCAAGGGACTAGAGATTCACCCCTCCACTTT
many,.,TRBJ1-5,TRBV5-1,CASSLAGDESQPQHF,TGCGCCAGCAGCTTGGCAGGGGACGAAAGTCAGCCCCAGCATTTT